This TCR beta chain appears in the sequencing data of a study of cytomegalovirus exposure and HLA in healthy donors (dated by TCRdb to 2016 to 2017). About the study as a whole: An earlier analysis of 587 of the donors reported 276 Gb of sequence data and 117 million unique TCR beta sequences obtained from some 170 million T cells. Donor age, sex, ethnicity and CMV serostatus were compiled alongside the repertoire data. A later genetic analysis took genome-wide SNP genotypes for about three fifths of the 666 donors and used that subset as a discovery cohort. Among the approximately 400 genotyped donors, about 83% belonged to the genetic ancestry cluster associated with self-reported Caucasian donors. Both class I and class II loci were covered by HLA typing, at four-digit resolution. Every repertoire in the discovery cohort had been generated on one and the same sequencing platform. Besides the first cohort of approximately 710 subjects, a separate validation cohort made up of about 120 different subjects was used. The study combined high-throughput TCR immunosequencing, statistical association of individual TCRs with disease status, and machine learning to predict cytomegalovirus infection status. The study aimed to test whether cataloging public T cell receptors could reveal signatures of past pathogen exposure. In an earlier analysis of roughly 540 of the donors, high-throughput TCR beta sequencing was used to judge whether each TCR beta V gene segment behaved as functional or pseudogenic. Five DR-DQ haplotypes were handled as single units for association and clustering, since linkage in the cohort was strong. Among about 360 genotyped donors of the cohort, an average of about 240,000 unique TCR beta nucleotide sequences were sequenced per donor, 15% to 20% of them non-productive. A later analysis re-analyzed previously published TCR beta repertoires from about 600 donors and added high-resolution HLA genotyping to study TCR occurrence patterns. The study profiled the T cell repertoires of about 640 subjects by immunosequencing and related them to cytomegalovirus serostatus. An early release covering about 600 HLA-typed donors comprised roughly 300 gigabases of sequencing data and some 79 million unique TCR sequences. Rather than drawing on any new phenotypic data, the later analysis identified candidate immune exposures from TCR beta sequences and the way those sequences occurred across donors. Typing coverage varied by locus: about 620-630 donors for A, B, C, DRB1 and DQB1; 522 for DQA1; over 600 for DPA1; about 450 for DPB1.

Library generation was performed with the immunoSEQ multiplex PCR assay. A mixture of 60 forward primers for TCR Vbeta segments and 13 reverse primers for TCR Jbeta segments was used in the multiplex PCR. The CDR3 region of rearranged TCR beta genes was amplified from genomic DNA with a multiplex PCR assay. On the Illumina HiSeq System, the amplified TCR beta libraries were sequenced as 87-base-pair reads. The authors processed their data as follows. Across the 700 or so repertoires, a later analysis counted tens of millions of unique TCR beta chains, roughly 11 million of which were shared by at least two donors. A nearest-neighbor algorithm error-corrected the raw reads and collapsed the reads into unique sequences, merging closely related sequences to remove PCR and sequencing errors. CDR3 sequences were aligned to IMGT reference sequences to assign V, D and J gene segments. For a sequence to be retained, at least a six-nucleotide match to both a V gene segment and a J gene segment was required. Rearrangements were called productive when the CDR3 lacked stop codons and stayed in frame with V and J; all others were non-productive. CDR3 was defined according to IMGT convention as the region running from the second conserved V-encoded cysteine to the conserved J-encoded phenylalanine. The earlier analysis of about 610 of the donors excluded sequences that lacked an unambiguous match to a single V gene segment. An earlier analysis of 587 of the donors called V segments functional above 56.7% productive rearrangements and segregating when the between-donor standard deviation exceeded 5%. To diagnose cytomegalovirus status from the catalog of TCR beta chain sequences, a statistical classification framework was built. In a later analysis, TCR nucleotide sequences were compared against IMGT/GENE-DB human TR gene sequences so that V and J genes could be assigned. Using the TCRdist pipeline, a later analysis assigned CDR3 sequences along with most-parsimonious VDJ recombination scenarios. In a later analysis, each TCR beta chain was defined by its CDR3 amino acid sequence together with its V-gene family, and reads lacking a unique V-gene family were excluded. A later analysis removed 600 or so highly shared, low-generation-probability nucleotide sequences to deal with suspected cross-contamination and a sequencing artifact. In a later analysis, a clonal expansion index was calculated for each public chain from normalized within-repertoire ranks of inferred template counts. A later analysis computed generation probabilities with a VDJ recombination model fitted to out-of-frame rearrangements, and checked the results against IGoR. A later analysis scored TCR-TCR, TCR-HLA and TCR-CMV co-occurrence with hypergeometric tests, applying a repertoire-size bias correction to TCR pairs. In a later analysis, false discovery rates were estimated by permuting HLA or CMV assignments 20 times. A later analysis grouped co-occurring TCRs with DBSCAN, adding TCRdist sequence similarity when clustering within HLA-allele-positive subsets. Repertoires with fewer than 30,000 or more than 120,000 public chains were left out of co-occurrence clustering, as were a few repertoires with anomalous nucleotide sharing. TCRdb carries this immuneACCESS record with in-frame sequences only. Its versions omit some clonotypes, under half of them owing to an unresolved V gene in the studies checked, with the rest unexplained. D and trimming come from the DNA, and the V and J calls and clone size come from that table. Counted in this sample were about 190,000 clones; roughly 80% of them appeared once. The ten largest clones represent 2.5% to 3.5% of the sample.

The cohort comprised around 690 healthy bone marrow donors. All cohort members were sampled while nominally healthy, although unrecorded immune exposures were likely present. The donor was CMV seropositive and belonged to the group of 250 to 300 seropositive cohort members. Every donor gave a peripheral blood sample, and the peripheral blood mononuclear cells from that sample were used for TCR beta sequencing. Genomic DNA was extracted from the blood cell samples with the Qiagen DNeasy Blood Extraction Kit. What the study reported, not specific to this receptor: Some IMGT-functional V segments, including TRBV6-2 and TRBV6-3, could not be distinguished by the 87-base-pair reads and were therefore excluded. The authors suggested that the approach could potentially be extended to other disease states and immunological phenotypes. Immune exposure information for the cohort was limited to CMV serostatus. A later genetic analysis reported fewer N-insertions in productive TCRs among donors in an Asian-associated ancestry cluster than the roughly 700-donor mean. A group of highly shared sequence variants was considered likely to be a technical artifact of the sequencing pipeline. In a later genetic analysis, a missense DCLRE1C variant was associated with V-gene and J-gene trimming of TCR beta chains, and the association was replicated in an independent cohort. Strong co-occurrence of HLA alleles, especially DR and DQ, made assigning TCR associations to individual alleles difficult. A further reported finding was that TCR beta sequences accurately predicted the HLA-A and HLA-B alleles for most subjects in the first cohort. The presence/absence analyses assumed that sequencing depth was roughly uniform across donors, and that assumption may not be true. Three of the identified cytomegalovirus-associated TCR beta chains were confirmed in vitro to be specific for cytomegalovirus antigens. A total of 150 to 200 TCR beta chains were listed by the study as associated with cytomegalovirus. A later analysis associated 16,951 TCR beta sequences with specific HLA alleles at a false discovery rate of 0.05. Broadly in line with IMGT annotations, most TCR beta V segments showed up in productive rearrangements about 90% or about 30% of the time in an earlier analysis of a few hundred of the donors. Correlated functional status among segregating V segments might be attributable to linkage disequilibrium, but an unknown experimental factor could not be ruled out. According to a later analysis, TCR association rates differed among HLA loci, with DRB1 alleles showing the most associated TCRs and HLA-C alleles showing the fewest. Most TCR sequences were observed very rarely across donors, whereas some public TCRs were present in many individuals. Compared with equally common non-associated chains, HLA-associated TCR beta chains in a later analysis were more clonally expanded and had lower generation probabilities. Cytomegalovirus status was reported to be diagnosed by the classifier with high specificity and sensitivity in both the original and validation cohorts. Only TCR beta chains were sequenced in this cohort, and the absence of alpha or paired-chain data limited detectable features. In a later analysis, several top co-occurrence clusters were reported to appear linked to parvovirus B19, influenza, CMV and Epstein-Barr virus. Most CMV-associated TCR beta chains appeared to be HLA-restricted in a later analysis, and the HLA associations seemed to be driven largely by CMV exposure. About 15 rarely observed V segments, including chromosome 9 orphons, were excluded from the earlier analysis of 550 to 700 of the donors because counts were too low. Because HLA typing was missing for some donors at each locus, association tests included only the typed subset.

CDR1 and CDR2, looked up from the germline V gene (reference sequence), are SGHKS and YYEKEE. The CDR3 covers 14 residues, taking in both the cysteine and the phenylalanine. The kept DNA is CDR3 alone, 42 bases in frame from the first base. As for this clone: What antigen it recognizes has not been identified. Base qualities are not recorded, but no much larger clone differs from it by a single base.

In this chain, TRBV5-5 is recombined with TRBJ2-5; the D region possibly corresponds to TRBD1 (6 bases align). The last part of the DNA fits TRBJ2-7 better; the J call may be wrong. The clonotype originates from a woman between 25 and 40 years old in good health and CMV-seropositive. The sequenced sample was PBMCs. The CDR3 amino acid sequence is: CASSFPGVGGEQYF. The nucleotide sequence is TGTGCCAGCAGCTTCCCAGGGGTGGGCGGCGAGCAGTACTTC.